This T cell receptor (beta chain) was recorded in a study of T cells in localized non-small cell lung cancer. Whole-study findings and limits: Adjacent lung had a median around 60 of the 100 largest tumor clones.

Measured with immunoSEQ multiplex PCR; TCRdb has only the in-frame clones, and not every one. The profile shows over 45,000 clones, 70% to 90% of them singletons. The CDR3 sequence is 17 residues long. Trimming left V 6 bases short and J 0 bases short, with 21 bases between. Germline loops: CDR1 WNHNN, CDR2 SYGVQD (reference sequence). This clone was picked up one time. Its antigen is currently unknown. Sequenced material: peripheral blood, taken before any cancer treatment. This chain links TRBV10-1 with TRBJ2-7; TRBD2 might be the D (5 bases). This clonotype was obtained from a man between 40 and 70 years old with stage I squamous cell lung carcinoma. The CDR3: CASRLGLAHLYSYEQYF. Written as DNA, the CDR3 is TGCGCCAGCAGGTTAGGGCTAGCCCACCTTTACTCCTACGAGCAGTACTTC.